Described below is a single T cell receptor beta chain sequence and its context. Its specificity is unknown. This record belongs to a study of cytomegalovirus exposure and HLA in healthy donors. Assay used: immunoSEQ multiplex PCR; TCRdb lists only in-frame clones, some missing. Here the sample spans about 250,000 clones, 87% being singletons. Study observations and caveats: In the roughly 120 validation repertoires, just under 95% of cluster scores exceeded 0, per a later analysis. There were 164 TCR beta chains listed as cytomegalovirus-associated.

Germline CDR1 is MNHNY and CDR2 is SVGAGI (reference sequence). The CDR3 runs to 13 residues. Trimming stripped 4 bases from V and 3 bases from J, with 9 bases between. This TCR was sampled from a man aged 18 to 29 in good health and CMV-seropositive. Sequenced material: PBMCs. V usage is TRBV6-6 and J usage is TRBJ2-5, with no clear D. The CDR3 nucleotides are TGTGCCAGCAGTTTTGGTTGGGAAGAGACCCAGTACTTC. It codes for CASSFGWEETQYF.